The rows below give T cell receptor beta chains drawn from one sample of a study of cytomegalovirus exposure and HLA in healthy donors. The method was immunoSEQ multiplex PCR; TCRdb's version includes in-frame clones alone and lacks a portion of them. The table has approximately 150,000 clones, about four fifths seen once. Sequencing was carried out using PBMCs. The source of these receptors is a man aged 30 to 39 in good health and CMV-seropositive. Both conserved end residues are part of each CDR3. The order of the fields is J gene, V gene, D gene, clone size, CDR3 protein, CDR3 DNA. The D gene is left open where the match is weak. Size is stated for part of the rows, as once, few or many counts, or as a class when the clone is expanded.

j_gene: TRBJ2-3; v_gene: TRBV27; d_gene: TRBD2; abundance: NA; CDR3aa: CASSLGMGGGGVRYF; CDR3nt: TGTGCCAGCAGTTTAGGAATGGGCGGCGGGGGGGTTAGGTATTTT
j_gene: TRBJ1-1; v_gene: TRBV6-1; d_gene: NA; abundance: few; CDR3aa: CASSQQGNTEAFF; CDR3nt: TGTGCCAGCAGCCAACAGGGAAACACTGAAGCTTTCTTT
j_gene: TRBJ1-4; v_gene: TRBV19; d_gene: NA; abundance: NA; CDR3aa: CASKMGPGLNEKLFF; CDR3nt: TGTGCCAGTAAAATGGGCCCAGGTCTTAATGAAAAACTGTTTTTT
j_gene: TRBJ1-4; v_gene: TRBV19; d_gene: TRBD1; abundance: NA; CDR3aa: CASLDRGDEKLFF; CDR3nt: TGTGCCAGTTTGGACAGGGGTGATGAAAAACTGTTTTTT
j_gene: TRBJ2-7; v_gene: TRBV4-1; d_gene: TRBD2; abundance: few; CDR3aa: CASSQVEGGRAYEQYF; CDR3nt: TGCGCCAGCAGCCAAGTCGAGGGCGGGAGGGCCTACGAGCAGTACTTC
j_gene: TRBJ2-2; v_gene: TRBV29-1; d_gene: NA; abundance: NA; CDR3aa: CSAPGTGSDTGELFF; CDR3nt: TGCAGCGCTCCGGGAACAGGGTCCGACACCGGGGAGCTGTTTTTT
j_gene: TRBJ2-2; v_gene: TRBV7-2; d_gene: TRBD1; abundance: NA; CDR3aa: CASSWDRPYTGELFF; CDR3nt: TGTGCCAGCAGCTGGGACAGGCCATACACCGGGGAGCTGTTTTTT
j_gene: TRBJ1-1; v_gene: TRBV29-1; d_gene: NA; abundance: NA; CDR3aa: CSVERGGATEAFF; CDR3nt: TGCAGCGTTGAACGGGGGGGCGCGACTGAAGCTTTCTTT
j_gene: TRBJ2-7; v_gene: TRBV9; d_gene: TRBD1; abundance: NA; CDR3aa: CASSQGLFGTAYEQYF; CDR3nt: TGTGCCAGCAGCCAGGGTCTTTTCGGGACAGCCTACGAGCAGTACTTC
j_gene: TRBJ2-3; v_gene: TRBV7-9; d_gene: NA; abundance: NA; CDR3aa: CASSLAQGSTDTQYF; CDR3nt: TGTGCCAGCAGCTTGGCGCAGGGCTCGACAGATACGCAGTATTTT
j_gene: TRBJ2-3; v_gene: TRBV5-1; d_gene: TRBD2; abundance: NA; CDR3aa: CASSLVASGIGTDTQYF; CDR3nt: TGCGCCAGCAGCTTGGTTGCTAGCGGGATTGGCACAGATACGCAGTATTTT
j_gene: TRBJ1-6; v_gene: TRBV19; d_gene: NA; abundance: few; CDR3aa: CASRARYSPLHF; CDR3nt: TGTGCCAGTAGAGCCAGGTATTCACCCCTCCACTTT
j_gene: TRBJ1-4; v_gene: TRBV5-1; d_gene: TRBD1; abundance: once; CDR3aa: CASSLVLGQAYEKLFF; CDR3nt: TGCGCCAGCAGCTTGGTATTGGGACAGGCTTATGAAAAACTGTTTTTT
j_gene: TRBJ2-5; v_gene: TRBV18; d_gene: TRBD1; abundance: NA; CDR3aa: CASSPGQGQETQYF; CDR3nt: TGTGCCAGCTCACCGGGACAGGGGCAAGAGACCCAGTACTTC
j_gene: TRBJ2-3; v_gene: TRBV5-1; d_gene: TRBD2; abundance: NA; CDR3aa: CASSLGYPGTRSTDTQYF; CDR3nt: TGCGCCAGCAGCTTGGGATACCCCGGGACTAGAAGCACAGATACGCAGTATTTT
j_gene: TRBJ1-2; v_gene: TRBV15; d_gene: NA; abundance: NA; CDR3aa: CATSRDPSFGIDYGYTF; CDR3nt: TGTGCCACCAGCAGAGATCCAAGTTTCGGGATTGACTATGGCTACACCTTC
j_gene: TRBJ2-2; v_gene: TRBV5-4; d_gene: TRBD1; abundance: NA; CDR3aa: CASSPRQGSNTGELFF; CDR3nt: TGTGCCAGCAGCCCCCGACAGGGATCGAACACCGGGGAGCTGTTTTTT
j_gene: TRBJ2-1; v_gene: TRBV4-1; d_gene: NA; abundance: NA; CDR3aa: CASSLFSSTGMEGAYNEQFF; CDR3nt: TGCGCCAGCAGCCTCTTCTCCTCGACAGGGATGGAGGGCGCCTACAATGAGCAGTTCTTC
j_gene: TRBJ2-7; v_gene: TRBV5-4; d_gene: TRBD2; abundance: NA; CDR3aa: CASSLLAGVGGTYEQYF; CDR3nt: TGTGCCAGCAGCTTACTAGCGGGAGTAGGAGGGACCTACGAGCAGTACTTC
j_gene: TRBJ2-3; v_gene: TRBV27; d_gene: NA; abundance: NA; CDR3aa: CASSLRGTEFGTDTQYF; CDR3nt: TGTGCCAGCAGTCTTCGCGGGACGGAGTTTGGCACAGATACGCAGTATTTT
j_gene: TRBJ2-1; v_gene: TRBV11-2; d_gene: NA; abundance: NA; CDR3aa: CASSLDGTTYNEQFF; CDR3nt: TGTGCCAGCAGCTTAGATGGCACCACCTACAATGAGCAGTTCTTC
j_gene: TRBJ1-2; v_gene: TRBV27; d_gene: NA; abundance: NA; CDR3aa: CASSLSERANYGYTF; CDR3nt: TGTGCCAGCAGTTTATCTGAGCGTGCTAACTATGGCTACACCTTC
j_gene: TRBJ1-2; v_gene: TRBV9; d_gene: NA; abundance: NA; CDR3aa: CASSVGGGSYGYTF; CDR3nt: TGTGCCAGCAGCGTAGGGGGGGGTTCCTATGGCTACACCTTC
j_gene: TRBJ2-3; v_gene: TRBV29-1; d_gene: TRBD1; abundance: NA; CDR3aa: CSVGDRVTSRGTDTQYF; CDR3nt: TGCAGCGTTGGGGACAGGGTGACTAGTCGGGGCACAGATACGCAGTATTTT
j_gene: TRBJ2-1; v_gene: TRBV28; d_gene: TRBD2; abundance: NA; CDR3aa: CASHLADSYNEQFF; CDR3nt: TGTGCCAGTCACCTAGCGGACTCCTACAATGAGCAGTTCTTC
j_gene: TRBJ2-6; v_gene: TRBV19; d_gene: NA; abundance: few; CDR3aa: CASSQGFSGANVLTF; CDR3nt: TGTGCCAGTAGTCAGGGATTCTCTGGGGCCAACGTCCTGACTTTC
j_gene: TRBJ2-1; v_gene: TRBV27; d_gene: TRBD1; abundance: once; CDR3aa: CASRQGSANEQFF; CDR3nt: TGTGCCAGCAGACAGGGGTCCGCTAATGAGCAGTTCTTC
j_gene: TRBJ2-7; v_gene: TRBV2; d_gene: TRBD1; abundance: NA; CDR3aa: CASSDGLQGYEQYF; CDR3nt: TGTGCCAGCAGTGATGGTCTACAGGGGTACGAGCAGTACTTC
j_gene: TRBJ1-1; v_gene: TRBV7-9; d_gene: NA; abundance: NA; CDR3aa: CASSLVSPNTEAFF; CDR3nt: TGTGCCAGCAGCTTAGTATCCCCGAACACTGAAGCTTTCTTT
j_gene: TRBJ2-7; v_gene: TRBV5-6; d_gene: TRBD1; abundance: NA; CDR3aa: CASSPSDRGWYEQYF; CDR3nt: TGTGCCAGCAGCCCCTCGGACAGGGGTTGGTACGAGCAGTACTTC
j_gene: TRBJ1-5; v_gene: TRBV6-1; d_gene: NA; abundance: NA; CDR3aa: CASSQEQGATQPQHF; CDR3nt: TGTGCCAGCAGTCAAGAACAGGGCGCCACTCAGCCCCAGCATTTT
j_gene: TRBJ2-3; v_gene: TRBV28; d_gene: NA; abundance: NA; CDR3aa: CASSKPSGSTDTQYF; CDR3nt: TGTGCCAGCAGTAAACCAAGCGGTAGCACAGATACGCAGTATTTT
j_gene: TRBJ2-1; v_gene: TRBV10-2; d_gene: TRBD2; abundance: once; CDR3aa: CASSVMRGLASTYNEQFF; CDR3nt: TGCGCCAGCAGTGTAATGAGAGGACTAGCCTCTACCTACAATGAGCAGTTCTTC
j_gene: TRBJ2-1; v_gene: TRBV2; d_gene: TRBD2; abundance: NA; CDR3aa: CASRETSGGSNEQFF; CDR3nt: TGTGCCAGCAGGGAGACTAGCGGGGGCTCCAATGAGCAGTTCTTC
j_gene: TRBJ1-4; v_gene: TRBV4-1; d_gene: NA; abundance: NA; CDR3aa: CASSQEPDSIGKLFF; CDR3nt: TGCGCCAGCAGCCAAGAGCCCGACAGTATTGGAAAACTGTTTTTT
j_gene: TRBJ2-3; v_gene: TRBV6-1; d_gene: NA; abundance: NA; CDR3aa: CASSEAPFGGTDTQYF; CDR3nt: TGTGCCAGCAGTGAAGCCCCCTTTGGGGGGACAGATACGCAGTATTTT
j_gene: TRBJ2-1; v_gene: TRBV7-8; d_gene: TRBD2; abundance: once; CDR3aa: CASSLTGTSAEGARLFF; CDR3nt: TGTGCCAGCAGCTTAACAGGGACTAGCGCTGAAGGCGCACGCCTGTTCTTC
j_gene: TRBJ2-7; v_gene: TRBV27; d_gene: NA; abundance: NA; CDR3aa: CASSLFAGKSYEQYF; CDR3nt: TGTGCCAGCAGCCTTTTTGCGGGGAAGTCCTACGAGCAGTACTTC
j_gene: TRBJ1-1; v_gene: TRBV27; d_gene: TRBD1; abundance: NA; CDR3aa: CASSLPFDRGGTEAFF; CDR3nt: TGTGCCAGCAGTTTACCCTTCGACAGGGGAGGCACTGAAGCTTTCTTT
j_gene: TRBJ2-7; v_gene: TRBV6-1; d_gene: NA; abundance: few; CDR3aa: CASRGAGLREQYF; CDR3nt: TGTGCCAGCAGGGGGGCAGGATTACGGGAGCAGTACTTC
j_gene: TRBJ2-2; v_gene: TRBV5-4; d_gene: TRBD1; abundance: few; CDR3aa: CASSSGTGHVGELFF; CDR3nt: TGTGCCAGCAGCTCCGGGACAGGGCATGTCGGGGAGCTGTTTTTT
j_gene: TRBJ2-3; v_gene: TRBV5-1; d_gene: TRBD2; abundance: NA; CDR3aa: CASSLAGLALGDTQYF; CDR3nt: TGCGCCAGCAGCTTGGCCGGACTAGCCTTGGGGGATACGCAGTATTTT
j_gene: TRBJ1-1; v_gene: TRBV27; d_gene: NA; abundance: NA; CDR3aa: CASTQTVNTEAFF; CDR3nt: TGTGCCAGCACCCAGACAGTGAACACTGAAGCTTTCTTT
j_gene: TRBJ2-7; v_gene: TRBV6-5; d_gene: TRBD2; abundance: NA; CDR3aa: CASSLAGAYEQYF; CDR3nt: TGTGCCAGCAGTCTAGCGGGGGCCTACGAGCAGTACTTC
j_gene: TRBJ1-2; v_gene: TRBV2; d_gene: NA; abundance: NA; CDR3aa: CASSDSGGAYGYTF; CDR3nt: TGTGCCAGCAGTGATTCTGGGGGCGCCTATGGCTACACCTTC
j_gene: TRBJ1-4; v_gene: TRBV28; d_gene: TRBD1; abundance: NA; CDR3aa: CASNRQGVHEKLFF; CDR3nt: TGTGCCAGCAACAGACAGGGGGTTCATGAAAAACTGTTTTTT
j_gene: TRBJ2-1; v_gene: TRBV6-5; d_gene: NA; abundance: NA; CDR3aa: CAIKQGWSYNEQFF; CDR3nt: TGTGCCATCAAACAGGGATGGTCCTACAATGAGCAGTTCTTC
j_gene: TRBJ1-5; v_gene: TRBV28; d_gene: NA; abundance: NA; CDR3aa: CASSLSVYSNQPQHF; CDR3nt: TGTGCCAGCAGTTTGTCAGTGTATAGCAATCAGCCCCAGCATTTT
j_gene: TRBJ1-1; v_gene: TRBV30; d_gene: TRBD1; abundance: NA; CDR3aa: CAWTLTGDTEAFF; CDR3nt: TGTGCCTGGACACTTACAGGGGACACTGAAGCTTTCTTT
j_gene: TRBJ1-2; v_gene: TRBV15; d_gene: NA; abundance: NA; CDR3aa: CATSSGAGLVKGYTF; CDR3nt: TGTGCCACCAGCAGCGGCGCAGGGCTAGTCAAGGGCTACACCTTC
j_gene: TRBJ2-2; v_gene: TRBV9; d_gene: TRBD1; abundance: NA; CDR3aa: CASSVEGDSNTGELFF; CDR3nt: TGTGCCAGCAGCGTAGAGGGGGACAGCAACACCGGGGAGCTGTTTTTT
j_gene: TRBJ2-2; v_gene: TRBV27; d_gene: NA; abundance: NA; CDR3aa: CATQRTANTGELFF; CDR3nt: TGTGCCACGCAACGGACAGCGAACACCGGGGAGCTGTTTTTT
j_gene: TRBJ1-1; v_gene: TRBV6-5; d_gene: NA; abundance: few; CDR3aa: CASSYSNRVGTEAFF; CDR3nt: TGTGCCAGCAGTTACTCGAACAGGGTCGGGACTGAAGCTTTCTTT
j_gene: TRBJ2-3; v_gene: TRBV7-9; d_gene: NA; abundance: NA; CDR3aa: CASSLTPGYSTDTQYF; CDR3nt: TGTGCCAGCAGCTTAACTCCAGGCTATAGCACAGATACGCAGTATTTT
j_gene: TRBJ1-2; v_gene: TRBV5-1; d_gene: TRBD1; abundance: NA; CDR3aa: CASSLQGDTNYGYTF; CDR3nt: TGCGCCAGCAGCCTACAGGGGGATACTAACTATGGCTACACCTTC
j_gene: TRBJ1-3; v_gene: TRBV7-8; d_gene: NA; abundance: NA; CDR3aa: CASSLANSGNTIYF; CDR3nt: TGTGCCAGCAGCTTAGCCAACTCTGGAAACACCATATATTTT
j_gene: TRBJ2-1; v_gene: TRBV7-8; d_gene: TRBD1; abundance: NA; CDR3aa: CASSTDRGNEQFF; CDR3nt: TGTGCCAGCAGCACGGACAGGGGCAATGAGCAGTTCTTC
j_gene: TRBJ1-3; v_gene: TRBV5-1; d_gene: NA; abundance: few; CDR3aa: CASSFETRDTIYF; CDR3nt: TGCGCCAGCAGCTTCGAGACCCGGGACACCATATATTTT
j_gene: TRBJ2-7; v_gene: TRBV9; d_gene: NA; abundance: few; CDR3aa: CASSPSWALRYEQYF; CDR3nt: TGTGCCAGCAGCCCCTCATGGGCCCTACGCTACGAGCAGTACTTC
j_gene: TRBJ2-5; v_gene: TRBV29-1; d_gene: NA; abundance: NA; CDR3aa: CSVEDTPVEETQYF; CDR3nt: TGCAGCGTTGAAGATACCCCGGTTGAAGAGACCCAGTACTTC